These 8 T cell receptor beta chains originate from one sample sequenced in a study of blood T cell repertoires in COVID-19 (dated by TCRdb to the early 2020s). Preparation of the library involved the immunoSEQ multiplex PCR assay. Entries here come from immuneACCESS through TCRdb and include only in-frame sequences with V and J called. Some clones fail to appear in such tables; in the studies checked, an unresolved V gene covers under half of the shortfall, and the cause of the remainder is unknown. A total of under 60,000 clones appear in this sample, roughly 91% of them only once. 2.5% to 3.5% of the sample is held by the ten biggest clonotypes. The specimen sequenced was peripheral blood. Every receptor here comes from a human donor in a cohort sampled during active COVID-19.

V and J are TRBV10-3 and TRBJ2-1, with TRBD1 matching over 8 bases. V lost 6 bases, J lost 9 bases, and 13 bases stayed unmatched. The CDR3 sequence is 15 residues long. The germline gives CDR1 ENHRY, CDR2 SYGVKD. CDR3 region: CAIRRPDRVEAEQFF. For the CDR3, the DNA is TGTGCCATCAGACGACCGGACAGGGTTGAGGCTGAGCAGTTCTTC.

The chain links TRBV30 to TRBJ2-7; 9 bases are a match to TRBD2. Germline CDR1 GTSNPN, CDR2 SVGIG (reference sequence). CDR3 size: 16 residues. V shed 3 bases, J shed 2 bases, and the junction held 11 bases outside the gene matches. The CDR3: CAWRGTRTSVPYEQYF. In nucleotides, the CDR3 is TGTGCCTGGAGGGGCACACGGACTAGCGTACCCTACGAGCAGTACTTC.

V usage is TRBV7-2 and J usage is TRBJ2-7; the D is unclear. Deletions cut 4 bases from V and 1 base from J, with 8 bases between. The CDR3 is 13 residues long. Germline values: CDR1 SGHTA, CDR2 FQGNSA. The CDR3 region is CASSWAESYEQYF. Written as DNA, the CDR3 is TGTGCCAGCAGCTGGGCAGAATCCTACGAGCAGTACTTC.

The genes are TRBV27 and TRBJ1-5, with a possible D match to TRBD1 (5 bases). This CDR3 is 15 amino acids long. Looked up from germline, CDR1 is MNHEY and CDR2 is SMNVEV (reference sequence). Between the trimmed V and J ends, which lost 2 bases and 0 bases, there was a span of 8 bases. In DNA, the CDR3 is TGTGCCAGCAGTTTAGGGGGGAATAGCAATCAGCCCCAGCATTTT. It translates to CASSLGGNSNQPQHF.

This clone was seen only a few times. J is TRBJ2-1 and V is TRBV5-1, with D possibly matching TRBD2 (5 bases). In germline, CDR1 is SGHRS, CDR2 YFSETQ. There are 14 residues in the CDR3. V was trimmed by 6 bases and J by 7 bases, leaving 17 bases between them. Here the CDR3 DNA reads TGCGCCAGCACCAGACTCCCGGGGTTAAATGAGCAGTTCTTC. Protein sequence: CASTRLPGLNEQFF.

This clone was seen a few times. The chain links TRBV3-1 (or the pseudogene TRBV3-2) to TRBJ2-2; D might be TRBD2 (5 bases). Germline V gene data show CDR1 as LGHDT and CDR2 as YNNKEL (reference sequence). Trimming took off 2 bases at V and 7 bases at J, with 11 bases between the two ends. The CDR3 is 14 residues long. CDR3 region: CASSQSYSGGELFF. The CDR3 DNA is TGTGCCAGCAGCCAATCCTACAGCGGCGGGGAGCTGTTTTTT.

The chain joins TRBV19 to TRBJ2-5; the D gene is possibly TRBD2 (5 bases). V was pared by 6 bases and J by 5 bases, with 19 bases between. CDR1 is LNHDA, CDR2 SQIVND, per germline (reference sequence). CDR3 length equals 15 residues. CDR3 region: CASSGGMSGRETQYF. The CDR3 DNA sequence: TGTGCCAGTAGCGGCGGTATGAGCGGAAGGGAGACCCAGTACTTC.

This chain joins TRBV27 and TRBJ2-7; 7 nucleotides agree with TRBD2. Germline V lookup: CDR1 MNHEY, CDR2 SMNVEV (reference sequence). The CDR3 spans 15 residues. V shed 0 bases, J shed 1 base, and the junction held 3 bases outside the gene matches. The CDR3 DNA is TGTGCCAGCAGTTTATCGGCGGGAGTGTCCTACGAGCAGTACTTC. Its translation is CASSLSAGVSYEQYF.